Listed here are 10 T cell receptor beta chains from one sample, sequenced in a study of shared clonotypes between healthy human individuals. The data were produced by immunoSEQ multiplex PCR, yet TCRdb's version contains in-frame clones alone and is incomplete. The repertoire holds over a million clones, with less than 99% as singletons. Sequencing was performed on naive CD4+ T cells sorted from blood. Subset denoted: CD45RA+ positively selected. The receptors shown here come from a man aged 25-45 years in good health.

V usage is TRBV9 and J usage is TRBJ2-1; 8 bases are a match to TRBD2. The germline gives CDR1 SGDLS, CDR2 YYNGEE. The CDR3 totals 17 residues. V lost 3 bases, J lost 10 bases, and 18 bases stayed unmatched. The CDR3 loop is CASSEPYGREGHREQFF. The CDR3 DNA is TGTGCCAGCAGCGAACCATATGGTCGGGAGGGCCACCGGGAGCAGTTCTTC.

The CDR3 sequence is CASSIRDGFSYEQYF. DNA for the CDR3: TGTGCCAGCAGTATCCGGGACGGATTTTCCTACGAGCAGTACTTC. The V and J genes are TRBV27 and TRBJ2-7; D is tentatively TRBD1 or TRBD2 (5 bases each). V gave up 5 bases and J gave up 1 base, with 15 bases separating them. Germline-derived CDR1 and CDR2 are MNHEY and SMNVEV (reference sequence). There are 15 residues in the CDR3.

J is TRBJ2-3 and V is TRBV15; 8 bases fit TRBD1. The CDR3 is 16 amino acids. Germline trimming cut 3 bases from V and 2 bases from J; bases unmatched to any gene: 7. Germline CDR1 LNHNV, CDR2 YYDKDF (reference sequence). For the CDR3, the DNA is TGTGCCACCAGCAGGGGCCGGGACAGGTCCACAGATACGCAGTATTTT. It is translated as CATSRGRDRSTDTQYF.

This clone was found once. The chain couples TRBV5-4 to TRBJ1-4; D unclear. The germline V and J ends were trimmed by 4 bases and 0 bases, with 10 bases remaining between them. Germline loops: CDR1 SGHNT, CDR2 YYREEE (reference sequence). The CDR3 runs to 15 residues. The CDR3 reads CASSPSLATNEKLFF. In DNA, the CDR3 is TGTGCCAGCAGCCCCTCGCTTGCAACTAATGAAAAACTGTTTTTT.

The rearrangement links TRBV28 to TRBJ2-2; tentatively, D is TRBD2 (6 bases). Trimming stripped 6 bases from V and 7 bases from J, with 9 bases between. CDR1 and CDR2 (germline): MDHEN, SYDVKM. This CDR3 contains 12 residues. For the CDR3, the DNA is TGTGCCAGCAGGCAGGGAGGCGGGGAGCTGTTTTTT. Translated: CASRQGGGELFF.

This chain connects TRBV6-5 to TRBJ2-7, with 9 bases identical to TRBD2. Germline lookup yields CDR1 MNHEY and CDR2 SVGAGI. The CDR3 length is 14 residues. The V gene end was trimmed by 6 bases and the J gene end by 5 bases; junction bases not matched to a gene: 8. The CDR3 nucleotides read TGTGCCAGCAGGCGATTAGGGACTAGCAACGAGCAGTACTTC. It encodes CASRRLGTSNEQYF.

The CDR3 DNA follows: TGTGCCAGCAGCGTGACAGGGGGCACTGAAGCTTTCTTT. It is translated as CASSVTGGTEAFF. This rearrangement joins TRBV5-8 to TRBJ1-1; TRBD1 matches at 9 bases. Germline V gene data show CDR1 as SGHTS and CDR2 as YDEGEE. This CDR3 comprises 13 residues. V was clipped by 4 bases and J by 4 bases; unmatched bases: 2.

The rearrangement links TRBV7-9 to TRBJ2-7; no definite D call. CDR1 is SEHNR, CDR2 FQNEAQ, per germline (reference sequence). Trimming left V 2 bases short and J 2 bases short, with 13 bases between. The CDR3 is made up of 15 amino acids. The CDR3: CASSLRRYAPYEQYF. Written as DNA, the CDR3 is TGTGCCAGCAGCTTAAGGCGCTACGCACCCTACGAGCAGTACTTC.

The chain recombines TRBV2 with TRBJ1-5; D perhaps matches TRBD1 (5 bases). The CDR3 covers 13 residues. The germline V gene has CDR1 SNHLY and CDR2 FYNNEI. The V end lost 3 bases, the J end lost 6 bases, and 9 bases lay between the germline ends. Here the CDR3 DNA reads TGTGCCAGCAGTGATCGCAGGGTTCAGCCCCAGCATTTT. The encoded protein is CASSDRRVQPQHF.

The V call is TRBV7-9, the J call TRBJ2-5; no definite D call. The CDR3 contains 11 residues. Germline loops: CDR1 SEHNR, CDR2 FQNEAQ (reference sequence). The ends were cut back, 5 bases at V and 4 bases at J, with 5 bases in the middle. This CDR3 reads CASSQTETQYF. The CDR3 DNA sequence: TGTGCCAGCAGCCAAACAGAGACCCAGTACTTC.